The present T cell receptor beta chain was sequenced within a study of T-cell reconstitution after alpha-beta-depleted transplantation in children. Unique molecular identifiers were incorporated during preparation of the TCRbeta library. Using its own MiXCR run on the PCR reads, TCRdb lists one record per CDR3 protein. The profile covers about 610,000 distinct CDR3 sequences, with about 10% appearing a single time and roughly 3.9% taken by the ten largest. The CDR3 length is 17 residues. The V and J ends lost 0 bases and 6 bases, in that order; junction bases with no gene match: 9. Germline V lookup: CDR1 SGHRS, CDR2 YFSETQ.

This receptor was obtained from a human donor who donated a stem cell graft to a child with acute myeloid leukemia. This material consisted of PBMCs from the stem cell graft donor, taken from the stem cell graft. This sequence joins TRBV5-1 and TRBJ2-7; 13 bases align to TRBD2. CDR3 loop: CASSLGTSGSLKGEQYF. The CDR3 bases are TGCGCCAGCAGCTTGGGGACTAGCGGGAGCCTGAAAGGCGAGCAGTACTTC.